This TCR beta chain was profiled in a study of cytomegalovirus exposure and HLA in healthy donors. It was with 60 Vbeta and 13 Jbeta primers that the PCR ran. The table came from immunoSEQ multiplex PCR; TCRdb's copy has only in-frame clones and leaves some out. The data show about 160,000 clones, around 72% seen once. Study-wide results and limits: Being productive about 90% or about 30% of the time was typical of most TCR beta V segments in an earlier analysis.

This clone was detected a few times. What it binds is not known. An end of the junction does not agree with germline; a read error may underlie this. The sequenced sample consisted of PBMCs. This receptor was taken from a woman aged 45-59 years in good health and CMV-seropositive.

This chain's CDR3 is CASSPQGMVKNSQYF. CDR3 DNA: TGTGCCAGTAGTCCCCAGGGTATGGTCAAAAACAGTCAGTACTTC. This chain links TRBV19 with TRBJ2-4; a weak D match, TRBD1 (5 bases). The germline CDR1 and CDR2 sequences are LNHDA and SQIVND (reference sequence). This CDR3 comprises 15 residues.